This T cell receptor (beta chain) was identified during a study of OX40 agonist ivuxolimab in advanced cancers. Study summary: Patients received the agonistic anti-OX40 (CD134) antibody ivuxolimab. Whole-study results and caveats: CD8+ T cells (on average) carried more expanded clones than CD4+ T cells.

CDR1 is SGHDN and CDR2 is FVKESK in the germline V gene. V was pared by 0 bases and J by 11 bases, with 14 bases between. The length of the CDR3 is 13 residues. Method: immunoSEQ multiplex PCR; TCRdb's copy keeps in-frame clones and lacks some. The profile shows more than 10,000 clones, 70% to 75% of them singletons. As to this clone: Its target is unknown.

The clonotype originates from an adult with an advanced solid tumor such as melanoma, head and neck, liver or kidney cancer. Material: CD4+ or CD8+ T cells sorted from blood, obtained in a trial of the OX40 agonist ivuxolimab. J is TRBJ2-7 and V is TRBV14; D is ambiguous. This chain's CDR3 is CASSQEFEQPKYF. Written as DNA, the CDR3 is TGTGCCAGCAGCCAAGAATTCGAACAGCCGAAGTACTTC.